These 29 T cell receptor beta chains originate from one sample sequenced in a study of cytomegalovirus exposure and HLA in healthy donors. It was with 60 Vbeta and 13 Jbeta primers that the PCR ran. Method: immunoSEQ multiplex PCR; TCRdb's copy keeps in-frame clones and lacks some. The table shows tens of thousands of clones, with just over 75% occurring only once. The sequenced sample was PBMCs. The receptors shown here come from a man aged 50-59 years in good health and CMV-seropositive.

The V gene is TRBV9, the J gene TRBJ1-2, with 9 bases that match TRBD1. Per the germline V gene, CDR1 is SGDLS and CDR2 is YYNGEE. The CDR3 has 17 amino acids. The trim removed 3 bases at V and 2 bases at J, leaving 11 bases unmatched. CDR3 protein: CASSAGTGSFMNYGYTF. DNA for the CDR3: TGTGCCAGCAGCGCCGGGACAGGGTCCTTTATGAACTATGGCTACACCTTC.

This sequence joins TRBV30 and TRBJ2-7, with 12 bases identical to TRBD2. CDR1 is GTSNPN, CDR2 SVGIG, per germline (reference sequence). Trimming cost V 5 bases and J 7 bases; bases outside gene matches: 6. The CDR3 has 13 amino acids. For the CDR3, the DNA is TGTGCCTGGTGCTCTAGCGGGAGGGGTGAGCAGTACTTC. It encodes CAWCSSGRGEQYF.

The rearrangement links TRBV12-5 to TRBJ2-1, with D maybe TRBD2 (7 bases). The CDR3 sequence is 14 residues long. The V and J ends lost 6 bases and 9 bases respectively, with 18 bases between them. Germline CDR1 and CDR2: LGHNT and FRNRAP. CDR3 sequence reads: CASGRSGGGGEQFF. The CDR3 nucleotides read TGTGCTAGTGGCCGTAGCGGAGGGGGGGGTGAGCAGTTCTTC.

The CDR3 sequence is CASRGTSPDQETQYF. The CDR3 coding sequence is TGTGCCAGCAGGGGGACATCTCCCGACCAAGAGACCCAGTACTTC. This chain connects TRBV6-4 to TRBJ2-5, with a weak D call TRBD1 (6 bases). Germline V gene lookup returns CDR1 MRHNA and CDR2 SNTAGT. This CDR3 is 15 amino acids long. The ends were cut back, 6 bases at V and 0 bases at J, with 14 bases in the middle.

A few counts support this clone. V and J are TRBV7-2 and TRBJ2-5; D perhaps matches TRBD2 (6 bases). The germline CDR1 and CDR2 sequences are SGHTA and FQGNSA. The CDR3 is made up of 14 amino acids. Between the trimmed V and J ends, which lost 3 bases and 5 bases, there was a span of 13 bases. DNA for the CDR3: TGTGCCAGCAGCTTTCGGAGGGAACGCGAGACCCAGTACTTC. It encodes CASSFRRERETQYF.

The chain combines TRBV9 with TRBJ1-1; D remains unclear. The CDR3 loop spans 13 amino acids. V was pared by 3 bases and J by 1 base, with 7 bases between. CDR1 and CDR2 (germline): SGDLS, YYNGEE. The CDR3 nucleotides are TGTGCCAGCAGCGCCCACAGGAACACTGAAGCTTTCTTT. Its protein product is CASSAHRNTEAFF.

This chain joins TRBV15 and TRBJ1-5; D remains ambiguous. The V gene lost 1 base and the J gene lost 1 base, with 8 bases spanning the gap. Germline V gene lookup returns CDR1 LNHNV and CDR2 YYDKDF (reference sequence). The CDR3 is 15 amino acids. CDR3 in amino acids: CATSRGGSSNQPQHF. DNA for the CDR3: TGTGCCACCAGCAGAGGAGGCAGCAGCAATCAGCCCCAGCATTTT.

There are a few counts of this clone. J is TRBJ2-7 and V is TRBV9; 10 nucleotides align to TRBD2. This CDR3 is built from 16 residues. The J segment lost 4 bases and the V segment lost 0 bases, leaving 7 bases of the junction unmatched. From germline, CDR1 is SGDLS and CDR2 YYNGEE. CDR3 region: CASSVAPSGSMYEQYF. The CDR3 coding sequence is TGTGCCAGCAGCGTAGCTCCTAGCGGGAGTATGTACGAGCAGTACTTC.

V is TRBV4-1 and J is TRBJ2-4; 10 nucleotides match TRBD1. From germline, CDR1 is MGHRA and CDR2 YSYEKL. This CDR3 contains 15 residues. J gave up 9 bases and V 0 bases, and 5 bases lay outside the gene matches. The DNA of the CDR3 is TGCGCCAGCAGCCAAGATGGGACAGGGGTTGGCATTCAGTACTTC. Its protein is CASSQDGTGVGIQYF.

The chain is built from TRBV7-3 and TRBJ2-1; 10 nucleotides agree with TRBD2. V was pared by 0 bases and J by 8 bases, with 10 bases of the junction left unmatched. CDR3 length: 17 residues. The germline V gene encodes CDR1 SGHTA and CDR2 FQGTGA. CDR3 DNA sequence: TGTGCCAGCAGCTTAACCGGGGCTAGCGGGAGTTGGTATGAGCAGTTCTTC. It encodes CASSLTGASGSWYEQFF.

The count of this clone is one. The V and J genes are TRBV4-2 and TRBJ2-1; D possibly corresponds to TRBD2 (5 bases). CDR1 LGHNA and CDR2 YNFKEQ come from the germline V gene. V lost 0 bases to trimming and J lost 8 bases, with 14 bases between them. The CDR3 loop spans 15 amino acids. The CDR3 sequence: CASSQEQSGFDEQFF. CDR3 DNA: TGTGCCAGCAGCCAAGAGCAGTCGGGGTTCGATGAGCAGTTCTTC.

V gene TRBV25-1 combines with J gene TRBJ1-1, with 8 bases that match TRBD1. Unmatched junction bases numbered 2, after V lost 3 bases and J lost 5 bases. The germline V gene has CDR1 MGHDK and CDR2 SYGVNS. The CDR3 is 13 amino acids. Here the CDR3 DNA reads TGTGCCAGCAGTGAGACAGGGGTTACTGAAGCTTTCTTT. It specifies CASSETGVTEAFF.

The chain recombines TRBV5-4 with TRBJ2-3, with TRBD2 matching 16 bases. CDR1 SGHNT and CDR2 YYREEE come from the germline V gene (reference sequence). CDR3 length: 17 residues. J was trimmed by 8 bases and V by 4 bases; bases with no gene match: 10. The CDR3 is CASSTAGTSGRVGTQYF. The CDR3 region has the DNA TGTGCCAGCAGCACTGCCGGGACTAGCGGGAGGGTAGGTACGCAGTATTTT.

The rearrangement links TRBV30 to TRBJ1-5; 7 nucleotides align to TRBD1. The germline CDR1 and CDR2 sequences are GTSNPN and SVGIG (reference sequence). The J segment lost 7 bases and the V segment lost 1 base, leaving 4 bases of the junction unmatched. The CDR3 runs 13 residues. The CDR3 spells CAWSEGGQQPQHF. The DNA for the CDR3 is TGTGCCTGGAGTGAAGGGGGCCAACAGCCCCAGCATTTT.

This rearrangement joins TRBV6-6 to TRBJ2-5; possible D gene TRBD2, 6 bases. Between the trimmed V and J ends, which lost 8 bases and 2 bases, there was a span of 9 bases. The germline CDR1 and CDR2 sequences are MNHNY and SVGAGI (reference sequence). CDR3 size: 12 residues. The CDR3 is CASGGNQETQYF. Written as DNA, the CDR3 is TGTGCCAGCGGGGGGAATCAAGAGACCCAGTACTTC.

The gene calls are TRBV28 and TRBJ2-7; 8 bases fit TRBD1. V lost 6 bases, J lost 5 bases, and 12 bases stayed unmatched. This CDR3 is 15 amino acids long. CDR1 and CDR2 (germline): MDHEN, SYDVKM. In DNA, the CDR3 is TGTGCCAGCAGCTCACACGGACAGGGTTCTCACGAGCAGTACTTC. Translation gives CASSSHGQGSHEQYF.

The chain carries TRBV21-1 and TRBJ2-4; TRBD2 is the table's D call, not checked against the DNA. TRBV21-1 is flagged as a pseudogene. The CDR3 runs 19 residues. For the CDR3, the DNA is TGTGCCAGCAGCAAAGAAAGAGAGATTGTCCTCTCAGCCAAAAACATTCAGTACTTC. Its protein is CASSKEREIVLSAKNIQYF.

This clone was recorded only once. V is TRBV2 and J is TRBJ1-5; 10 nucleotides agree with TRBD1. The CDR3 covers 14 residues. Germline V gene sequence: CDR1 SNHLY, CDR2 FYNNEI. J lost 4 bases, V lost 6 bases, and 3 bases had no gene match. CDR3 bases: TGTGCCAGCAGCTCGGGACAGGGGAATCAGCCCCAGCATTTT. Protein sequence: CASSSGQGNQPQHF.

This chain uses TRBV30 with TRBJ2-2; weak D call: TRBD2 (5 bases). The V gene lost 5 bases and the J gene lost 6 bases, with 16 bases spanning the gap. Germline V gene data show CDR1 as GTSNPN and CDR2 as SVGIG (reference sequence). CDR3 length equals 14 residues. Written as DNA, the CDR3 is TGTGCCTGGGAGGGATGGGGAAATTCCGGGGAGCTGTTTTTT. It encodes CAWEGWGNSGELFF.

The CDR3 bases are TGCGCCAGCAGCCACTTTCCCCCGGGACAGGGAAGATCCGAGCAGTACTTC. Translating it yields CASSHFPPGQGRSEQYF. V is TRBV4-1 and J is TRBJ2-7; 9 bases agree with TRBD1. The germline CDR1 and CDR2 sequences are MGHRA and YSYEKL. V shed 3 bases, J shed 6 bases, and the junction held 15 bases outside the gene matches. The CDR3 sequence is 17 residues long.

The rearrangement links TRBV19 to TRBJ2-7; the D is unclear. Trimming took 1 base from V and 3 from J, leaving 13 bases between them. The CDR3 spans 15 residues. In germline, CDR1 is LNHDA, CDR2 SQIVND (reference sequence). This CDR3 is CASSIARVSGYEQYF. CDR3 sequence (DNA): TGTGCCAGTAGTATAGCGCGAGTGAGTGGCTACGAGCAGTACTTC.

About this clone itself: The junction and the germline gene differ at one end; a read error may be behind it. The V call is TRBV7-3, the J call TRBJ2-1, with a weak D call TRBD1 (6 bases). From germline, CDR1 is SGHTA and CDR2 FQGTGA. This CDR3 region has 13 residues. The CDR3 bases are TGTGTCAGCAGCTTAGGACAGACTTCCAGGCAGTTCTTC. Protein: CVSSLGQTSRQFF.

The chain links TRBV7-2 to TRBJ2-3, with TRBD2 identical over 10 bases. V trimming: 7 bases; J trimming: 7 bases; junction bases outside the gene matches: 11. The CDR3 totals 15 residues. Per the germline V gene, CDR1 is SGHTA and CDR2 is FQGNSA. CDR3 in amino acids: CASIPDPSGRNTQYF. CDR3 nucleotides: TGTGCCAGCATCCCGGACCCTAGCGGGAGAAATACGCAGTATTTT.

The CDR3 spells CASSESGPRVTQYF. DNA for the CDR3: TGTGCCAGCAGTGAGAGCGGGCCCAGGGTGACCCAGTACTTC. The chain has TRBV6-1 and TRBJ2-5, with D perhaps TRBD2 (6 bases). V lost 3 bases, J lost 7 bases, and 15 bases lay in between. The CDR3 length is 14 residues. The V gene's germline CDR1 is MNHNS and CDR2 SASEGT.

Notes on this clone: The germline gene is not matched at one end of the junction; a read error may be the cause. The gene calls are TRBV7-9 and TRBJ2-6, with a possible D match to TRBD1 (5 bases). The germline V gene has CDR1 SEHNR and CDR2 FQNEAQ (reference sequence). The length of the CDR3 is 13 residues. The CDR3: CASRSSGANGLTF. The CDR3 region has the DNA TGTGCCAGCAGGTCCTCTGGGGCCAACGGCCTGACTTTC.

The gene calls are TRBV9 and TRBJ2-1; D not resolved. The germline CDR1 and CDR2 sequences are SGDLS and YYNGEE. The V and J ends lost 0 bases and 5 bases respectively, with 9 bases between them. The CDR3 runs to 14 residues. The CDR3 DNA is TGTGCCAGCAGCGTAGCTGGGCTGAACAATGAGCAGTTCTTC. It specifies CASSVAGLNNEQFF.

This rearrangement joins TRBV4-3 to TRBJ2-6, with a weak D call TRBD1 (6 bases). The germline CDR1 and CDR2 sequences are LGHNA and YSLEER. This CDR3 has 18 amino acids. V gave up 0 bases and J gave up 0 bases, with 12 bases separating them. Here the CDR3 reads CASSQDWDTSSGANVLTF. CDR3 DNA sequence: TGCGCCAGCAGCCAAGATTGGGACACCTCCTCTGGGGCCAACGTCCTGACTTTC.

The rearrangement joins TRBV27 to TRBJ2-5; TRBD1 agrees at 11 bases. Trimming at V came to 3 bases and at J to 2 bases, leaving 5 bases not matched to a gene. Germline V gene data show CDR1 as MNHEY and CDR2 as SMNVEV (reference sequence). This CDR3 has 16 residues. The CDR3 DNA sequence: TGTGCCAGCAGTTTCGGGGACAGGGGGGTTCAAGAGACCCAGTACTTC. Translation gives CASSFGDRGVQETQYF.

The chain combines TRBV28 with TRBJ2-3; 9 positions agree with TRBD1. Germline assignment: CDR1 MDHEN and CDR2 SYDVKM. This CDR3 region has 16 residues. J was trimmed by 1 base and V by 0 bases; bases with no gene match: 2. The chain's CDR3 is CASSLWGQGRTDTQYF. The CDR3 region has the DNA TGTGCCAGCAGTTTATGGGGACAGGGCCGCACAGATACGCAGTATTTT.